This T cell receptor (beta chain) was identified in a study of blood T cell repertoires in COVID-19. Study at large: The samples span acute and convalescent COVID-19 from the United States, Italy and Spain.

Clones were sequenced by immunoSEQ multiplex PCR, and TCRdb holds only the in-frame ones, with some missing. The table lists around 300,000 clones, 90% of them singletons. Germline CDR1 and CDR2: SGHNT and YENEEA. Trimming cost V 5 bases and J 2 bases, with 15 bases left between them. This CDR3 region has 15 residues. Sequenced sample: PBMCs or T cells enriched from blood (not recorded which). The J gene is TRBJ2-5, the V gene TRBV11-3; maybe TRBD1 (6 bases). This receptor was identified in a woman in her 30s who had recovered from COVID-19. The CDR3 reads CASSRTGTLQETQYF. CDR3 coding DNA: TGTGCCAGCAGCCGAACCGGGACACTGCAAGAGACCCAGTACTTC.